The TCR beta chain described here comes from a study of tumor-infiltrating lymphocytes in primary liver carcinoma. The germline gives CDR1 SGHTS, CDR2 YDEGEE. There are 14 residues in the CDR3. Making TCR beta cDNA involved approximately 0.5 ug total RNA and a constant-region primer. Construction of TCR beta libraries relied on three successive nested multiplex PCR rounds employing slightly modified ARM-PCR. Forward primers for TRBV1-TRBV30 and a C-beta reverse primer served the first two PCR rounds, at about 10 cycles each. Via MiXCR, TCRdb re-called the multiplex PCR reads, giving one row per CDR3 protein. The sample lists tens of thousands of distinct CDR3 sequences; around 80% were seen once. Study-level findings and limits: It was tumor-adjacent and tumor-blood pairs that overlapped less than tumor region pairs did. A fraction of only about 7.5-24% of top clones appeared in all five tumor regions.

As regards this clonotype: Its antigen is still unknown. One junction end disagrees with the germline gene, perhaps due to a read error.

The tissue used was unsorted bulk material of roughly 17-33 mg. RNA and DNA were co-extracted from it with the AllPrep DNA/RNA mini kit. The chain carries TRBV5-8 and TRBJ2-7; D perhaps matches TRBD1 (6 bases). The source is a woman aged 30 to 39 with primary liver carcinoma and hepatitis B virus infection. Specimen: liver tumor tissue from sampling region 2. As to subset: tumor region T2, inferior pole. This CDR3 reads CASSSNGQPYEQYF. CDR3 sequence (DNA): TGTGCCAGTAGCTCCAATGGACAGCCCTACGAGCAGTATTTC. Full variable domain (missing parts from reference TRBV5-8 and TRBJ2-7): EAGVTQSPTHLIKTRGQQATLRCSPISGHTSVYWYQQALGLGLQFLLWYDEGEERNRGNFPPRFSGRQFPNYSSELNVNALELEDSALYLCASSSNGQPYEQYFGPGTRLTVT.